This entry concerns a single T cell receptor (beta chain). Its specificity is not known. Clones were read by immunoSEQ multiplex PCR, and TCRdb kept only the in-frame ones, dropping some. The sample lists approximately 98,000 clones, under 85% occurring once. It was autoimmune disease history or systemic immunosuppression that excluded patients. Baseline, cycle 4 day 1, and cycle 7 day 1 were the blood sampling points. V lost 1 base and J lost 5, with 4 bases in between. The V gene's germline CDR1 is SGHVS and CDR2 FQNEAQ. The CDR3 sequence is 12 residues long. This entry comes from a study of OX40 agonist ivuxolimab in advanced cancers. Overall study context: With a range of 23 to 79, age averaged about 58 years, and 65% to 90% were male.

Study conclusions and caveats: The antigen specificity of the peripheral T cells (those that were expanded) was not determined.

V is TRBV7-8 and J is TRBJ2-3; D call uncertain. The sequence derives from an adult with an advanced solid tumor such as melanoma, head and neck, liver or kidney cancer. Source: CD4+ or CD8+ T cells sorted from blood, taken in a trial of the OX40 agonist ivuxolimab. CDR3 nucleotide sequence: TGTGCCAGCAGCTTAGTGGTAGATACGCAGTATTTT. Translation: CASSLVVDTQYF.